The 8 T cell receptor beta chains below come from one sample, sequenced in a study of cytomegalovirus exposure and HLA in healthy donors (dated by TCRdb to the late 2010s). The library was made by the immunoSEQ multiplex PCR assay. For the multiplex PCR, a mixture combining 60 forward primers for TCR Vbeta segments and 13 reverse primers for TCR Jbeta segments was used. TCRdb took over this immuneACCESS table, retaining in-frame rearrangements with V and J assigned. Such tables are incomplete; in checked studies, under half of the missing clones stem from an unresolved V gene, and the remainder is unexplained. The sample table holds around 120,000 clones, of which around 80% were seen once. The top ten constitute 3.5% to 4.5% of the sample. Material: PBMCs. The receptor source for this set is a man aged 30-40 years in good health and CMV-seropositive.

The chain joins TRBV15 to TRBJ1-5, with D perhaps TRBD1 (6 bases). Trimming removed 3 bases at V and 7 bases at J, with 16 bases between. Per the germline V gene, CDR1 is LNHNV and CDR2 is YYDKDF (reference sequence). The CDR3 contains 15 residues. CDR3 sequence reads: CATSREGGTGQPQHF. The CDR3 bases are TGTGCCACCAGCAGGGAGGGGGGGACGGGGCAGCCCCAGCATTTT.

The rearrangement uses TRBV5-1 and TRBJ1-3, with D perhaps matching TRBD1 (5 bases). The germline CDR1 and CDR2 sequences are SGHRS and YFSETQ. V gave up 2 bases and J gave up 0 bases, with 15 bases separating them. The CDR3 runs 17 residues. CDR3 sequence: CASSLRNTGFSGNTIYF. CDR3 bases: TGCGCCAGCAGCTTACGAAACACAGGTTTCTCTGGAAACACCATATATTTT.

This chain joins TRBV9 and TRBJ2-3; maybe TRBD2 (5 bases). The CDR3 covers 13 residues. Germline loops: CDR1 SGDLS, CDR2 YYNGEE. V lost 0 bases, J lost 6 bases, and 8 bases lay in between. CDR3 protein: CASSVAPGDTQYF. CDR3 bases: TGTGCCAGCAGCGTAGCCCCGGGGGATACGCAGTATTTT.

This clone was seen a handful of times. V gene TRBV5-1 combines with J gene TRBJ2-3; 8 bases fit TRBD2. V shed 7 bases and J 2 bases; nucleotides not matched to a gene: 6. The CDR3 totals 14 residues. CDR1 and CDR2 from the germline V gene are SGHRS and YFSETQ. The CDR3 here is CASGLAHPTDTQYF. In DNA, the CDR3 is TGCGCCAGCGGACTAGCCCATCCCACAGATACGCAGTATTTT.

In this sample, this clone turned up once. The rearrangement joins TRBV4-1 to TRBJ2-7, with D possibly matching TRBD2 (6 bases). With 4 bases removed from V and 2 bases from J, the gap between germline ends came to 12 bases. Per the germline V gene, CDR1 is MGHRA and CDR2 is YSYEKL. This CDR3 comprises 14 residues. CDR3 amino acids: CASSPGGKAYEQYF. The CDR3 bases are TGCGCCAGCAGCCCTGGGGGGAAGGCCTACGAGCAGTACTTC.

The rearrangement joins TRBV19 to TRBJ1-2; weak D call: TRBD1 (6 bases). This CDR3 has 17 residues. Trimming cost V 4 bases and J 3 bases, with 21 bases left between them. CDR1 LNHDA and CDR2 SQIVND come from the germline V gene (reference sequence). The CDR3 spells CASSTILTGRSDYGYTF. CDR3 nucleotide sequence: TGTGCCAGTAGTACCATCCTGACAGGCCGATCGGACTATGGCTACACCTTC.

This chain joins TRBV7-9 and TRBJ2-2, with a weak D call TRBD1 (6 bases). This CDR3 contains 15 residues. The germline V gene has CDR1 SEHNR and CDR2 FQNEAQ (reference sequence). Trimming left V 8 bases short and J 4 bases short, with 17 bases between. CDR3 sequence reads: CASLEVQGGTGELFF. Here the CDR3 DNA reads TGTGCCAGCTTGGAGGTGCAAGGGGGCACCGGGGAGCTGTTTTTT.

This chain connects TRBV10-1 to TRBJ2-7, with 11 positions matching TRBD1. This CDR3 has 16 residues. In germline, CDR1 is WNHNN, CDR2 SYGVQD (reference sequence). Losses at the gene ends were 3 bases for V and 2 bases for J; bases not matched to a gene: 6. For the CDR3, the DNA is TGCGCCAGCAGTGAAACCGGGACAGGGGGTCCCTACGAGCAGTACTTC. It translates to CASSETGTGGPYEQYF.